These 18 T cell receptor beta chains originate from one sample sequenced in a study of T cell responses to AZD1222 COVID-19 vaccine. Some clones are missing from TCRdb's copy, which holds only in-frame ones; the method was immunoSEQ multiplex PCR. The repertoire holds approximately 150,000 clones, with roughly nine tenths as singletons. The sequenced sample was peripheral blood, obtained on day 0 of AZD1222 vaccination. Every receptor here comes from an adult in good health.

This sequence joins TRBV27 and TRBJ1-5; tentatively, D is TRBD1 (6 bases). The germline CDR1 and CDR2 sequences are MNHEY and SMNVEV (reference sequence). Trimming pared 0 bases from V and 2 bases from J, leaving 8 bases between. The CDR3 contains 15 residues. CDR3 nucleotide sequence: TGTGCCAGCAGTTTATCTAACAGGGGCAATCAGCCCCAGCATTTT. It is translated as CASSLSNRGNQPQHF.

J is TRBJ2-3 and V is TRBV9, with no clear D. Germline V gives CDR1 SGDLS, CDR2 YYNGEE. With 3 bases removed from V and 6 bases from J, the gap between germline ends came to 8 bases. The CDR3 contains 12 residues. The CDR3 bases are TGTGCCAGCAGCGCAAAAGGGGATACGCAGTATTTT. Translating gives CASSAKGDTQYF.

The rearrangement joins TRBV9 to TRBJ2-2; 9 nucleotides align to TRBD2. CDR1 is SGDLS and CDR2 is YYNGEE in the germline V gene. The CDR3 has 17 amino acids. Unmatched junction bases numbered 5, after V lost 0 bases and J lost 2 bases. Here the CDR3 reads CASSVGGLAANTGELFF. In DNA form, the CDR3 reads TGTGCCAGCAGCGTAGGGGGACTAGCAGCTAACACCGGGGAGCTGTTTTTT.

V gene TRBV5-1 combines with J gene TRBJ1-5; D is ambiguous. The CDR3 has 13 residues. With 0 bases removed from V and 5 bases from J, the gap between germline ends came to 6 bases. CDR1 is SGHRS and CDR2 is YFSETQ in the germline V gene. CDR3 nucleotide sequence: TGCGCCAGCAGCTTGGCTATAGATCAGCCCCAGCATTTT. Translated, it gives CASSLAIDQPQHF.

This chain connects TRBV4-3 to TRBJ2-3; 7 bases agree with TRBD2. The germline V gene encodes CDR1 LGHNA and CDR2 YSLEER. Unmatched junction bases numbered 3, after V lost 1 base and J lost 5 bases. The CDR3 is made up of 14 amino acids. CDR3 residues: CASSQGGGQDTQYF. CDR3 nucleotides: TGCGCCAGCAGCCAAGGGGGGGGTCAAGATACGCAGTATTTT.

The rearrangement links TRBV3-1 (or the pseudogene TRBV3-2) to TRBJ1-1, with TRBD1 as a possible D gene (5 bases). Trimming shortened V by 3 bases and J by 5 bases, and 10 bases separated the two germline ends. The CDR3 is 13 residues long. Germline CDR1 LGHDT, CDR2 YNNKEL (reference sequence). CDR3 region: CASSQGERTEAFF. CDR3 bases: TGTGCCAGCAGCCAGGGGGAACGGACTGAAGCTTTCTTT.

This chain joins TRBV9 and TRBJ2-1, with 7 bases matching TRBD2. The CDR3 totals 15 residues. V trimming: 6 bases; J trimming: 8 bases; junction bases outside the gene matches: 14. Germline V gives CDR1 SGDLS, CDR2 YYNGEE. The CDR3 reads CASTLAPGGGDEQFF. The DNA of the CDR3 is TGTGCCAGCACCCTAGCCCCTGGGGGGGGAGATGAGCAGTTCTTC.

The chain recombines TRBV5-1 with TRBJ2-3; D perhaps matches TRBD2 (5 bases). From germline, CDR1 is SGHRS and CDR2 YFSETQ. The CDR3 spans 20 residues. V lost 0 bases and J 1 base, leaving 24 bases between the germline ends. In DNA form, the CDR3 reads TGCGCCAGCAGCTTGGATCGAGGGCAGACCGTCCCCCGATGCACAGATACGCAGTATTTT. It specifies CASSLDRGQTVPRCTDTQYF.

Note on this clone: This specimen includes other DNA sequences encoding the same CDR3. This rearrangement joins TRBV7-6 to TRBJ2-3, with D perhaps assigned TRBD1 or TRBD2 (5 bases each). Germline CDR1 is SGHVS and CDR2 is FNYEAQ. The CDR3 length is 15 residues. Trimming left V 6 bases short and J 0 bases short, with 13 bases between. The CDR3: CASSLAGASTDTQYF. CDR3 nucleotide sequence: TGTGCCAGCAGTCTAGCTGGGGCTAGCACAGATACGCAGTATTTT.

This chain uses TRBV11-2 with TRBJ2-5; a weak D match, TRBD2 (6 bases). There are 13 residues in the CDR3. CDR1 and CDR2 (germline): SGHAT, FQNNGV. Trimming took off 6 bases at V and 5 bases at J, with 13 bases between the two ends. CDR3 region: CASSPLLAETQYF. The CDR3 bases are TGTGCCAGCAGTCCTCTCCTAGCGGAGACCCAGTACTTC.

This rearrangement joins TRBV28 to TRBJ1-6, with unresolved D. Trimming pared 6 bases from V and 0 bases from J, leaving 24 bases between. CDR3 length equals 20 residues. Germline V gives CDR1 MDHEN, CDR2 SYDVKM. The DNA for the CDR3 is TGTGCCAGCAGCCCCCCTGGGCTTAGGGCCGCCGGCTCCTATAATTCACCCCTCCACTTT. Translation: CASSPPGLRAAGSYNSPLHF. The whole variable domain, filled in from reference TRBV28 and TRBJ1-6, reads DVKVTQSSRYLVKRTGEKVFLECVQDMDHENMFWYRQDPGLGLRLIYFSYDVKMKEKGDIPEGYSVSREKKERFSLILESASTNQTSMYLCASSPPGLRAAGSYNSPLHFGNGTRLTVT.

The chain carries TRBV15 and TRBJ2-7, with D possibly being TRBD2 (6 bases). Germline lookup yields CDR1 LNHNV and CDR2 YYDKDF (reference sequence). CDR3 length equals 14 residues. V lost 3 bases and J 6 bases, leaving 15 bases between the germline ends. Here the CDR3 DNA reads TGTGCCACCAGCAGGGGGGGACTCTCGGGCGAGCAGTACTTC. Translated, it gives CATSRGGLSGEQYF.

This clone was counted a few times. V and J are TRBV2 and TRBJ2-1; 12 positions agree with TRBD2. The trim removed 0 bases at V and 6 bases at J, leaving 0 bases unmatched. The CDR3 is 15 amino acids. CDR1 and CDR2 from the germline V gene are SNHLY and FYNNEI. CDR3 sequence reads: CASSEAGLAGNEQFF. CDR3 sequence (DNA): TGTGCCAGCAGTGAAGCGGGACTAGCGGGCAATGAGCAGTTCTTC.

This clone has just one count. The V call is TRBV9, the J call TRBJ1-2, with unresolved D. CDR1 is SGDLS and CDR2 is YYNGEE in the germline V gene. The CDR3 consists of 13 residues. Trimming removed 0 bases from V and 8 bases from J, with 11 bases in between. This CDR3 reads CASSVDSRGGYTF. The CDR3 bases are TGTGCCAGCAGCGTAGACTCGCGCGGGGGCTACACCTTC. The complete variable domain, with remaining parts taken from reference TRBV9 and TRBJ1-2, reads DSGVTQTPKHLITATGQRVTLRCSPRSGDLSVYWYQQSLDQGLQFLIQYYNGEERAKGNILERFSAQQFPDLHSELNLSSLELGDSALYFCASSVDSRGGYTFGSGTRLTVV.

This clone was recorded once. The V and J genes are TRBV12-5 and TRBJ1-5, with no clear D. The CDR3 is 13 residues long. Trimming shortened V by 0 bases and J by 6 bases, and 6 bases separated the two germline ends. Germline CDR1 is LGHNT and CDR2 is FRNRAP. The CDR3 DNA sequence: TGTGCTAGTGGTTTGGTACTCGGTCAGCCCCAGCATTTT. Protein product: CASGLVLGQPQHF.

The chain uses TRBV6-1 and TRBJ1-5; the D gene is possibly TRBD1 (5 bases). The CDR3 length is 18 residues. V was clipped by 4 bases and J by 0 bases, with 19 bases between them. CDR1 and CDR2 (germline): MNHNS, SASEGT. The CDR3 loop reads CASSGWGSDIYSNQPQHF. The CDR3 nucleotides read TGTGCCAGCAGTGGCTGGGGTTCGGACATTTATAGCAATCAGCCCCAGCATTTT.

CDR3 region: CASSADRVSGNTIYF. The CDR3 DNA is TGTGCCAGCAGCGCGGACAGGGTCTCTGGAAACACCATATATTTT. This sequence joins TRBV9 and TRBJ1-3; 8 bases line up with TRBD1. Germline V gives CDR1 SGDLS, CDR2 YYNGEE. V trimming: 3 bases; J trimming: 0 bases; junction bases outside the gene matches: 2. The CDR3 loop spans 15 amino acids.

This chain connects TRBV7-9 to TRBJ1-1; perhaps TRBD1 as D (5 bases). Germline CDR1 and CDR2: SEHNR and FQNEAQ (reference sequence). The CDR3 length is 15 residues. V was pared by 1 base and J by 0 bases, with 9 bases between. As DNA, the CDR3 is TGTGCCAGCAGCTTAGATCAGGGTGTGAACACTGAAGCTTTCTTT. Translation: CASSLDQGVNTEAFF.